The 13 T cell receptor beta chains given below trace back to one sample, sequenced in a study of type 1 regulatory T cells. Each CDR3 protein gets one entry after TCRdb re-called the reads with MiXCR. This table holds about 62,000 distinct CDR3 sequences, 55% to 65% found once. Their antigens remain unidentified. Specimen: cultured non-Tr1 T cells, either the whole culture or a sorted T cell fraction (not recorded which). The receptors were sampled from a human donor in good health.

As DNA, the CDR3 is TGTGCCATCAGTGATCATGCGAACACCGGGGAGCTGTTTTTT. Residues: CAISDHANTGELFF. V usage is TRBV10-3 and J usage is TRBJ2-2; D remains ambiguous. This CDR3 contains 14 residues. Germline V gene lookup returns CDR1 ENHRY and CDR2 SYGVKD. V was cut by 3 bases and J by 0 bases, with 5 bases left in between.

This clonotype showed up just once. The chain carries TRBV10-2 and TRBJ2-1; D not certain. V lost 2 bases and J lost 10, with 6 bases in between. Looked up from germline, CDR1 is WSHSY and CDR2 is SAAADI. The length of the CDR3 is 11 residues. CDR3 residues: CASSENAEQFF. The CDR3 coding sequence is TGCGCCAGCAGTGAGAATGCGGAGCAGTTCTTC.

J is TRBJ1-4 and V is TRBV5-1, with 8 bases matching TRBD1. In germline, CDR1 is SGHRS, CDR2 YFSETQ. The V gene end was trimmed by 3 bases and the J gene end by 6 bases; junction bases not matched to a gene: 4. The CDR3 sequence is 14 residues long. CDR3 DNA: TGCGCCAGCAGCTCAGACAGGGGCGATGAAAAACTGTTTTTT. It specifies CASSSDRGDEKLFF.

J is TRBJ2-3 and V is TRBV20-1, with 14 bases fitting TRBD2. This CDR3 has 17 amino acids. Germline CDR1 is DFQATT and CDR2 is SNEGSKA (reference sequence). J was trimmed by 5 bases and V by 6 bases; bases with no gene match: 13. Here the CDR3 reads CSAGATSGRAGGDTQYF. CDR3 sequence (DNA): TGCAGTGCCGGAGCGACTAGCGGGAGGGCCGGAGGAGATACGCAGTATTTT.

The chain employs TRBV9 and TRBJ2-1, with D tentatively TRBD2 (6 bases). The V gene's germline CDR1 is SGDLS and CDR2 YYNGEE. V dropped 9 bases and J dropped 8 bases, with 12 bases sitting between them. CDR3 size: 11 residues. The CDR3 loop is CATGTPDEQFF. CDR3 sequence (DNA): TGTGCCACCGGGACTCCCGATGAGCAGTTCTTC.

The chain uses TRBV10-2 and TRBJ2-1; D may match TRBD1 or TRBD2 (5 bases each). Trimming stripped 8 bases from V and 6 bases from J, with 17 bases between. The CDR3 has 14 residues. Germline CDR1 and CDR2: WSHSY and SAAADI. The CDR3 protein is CASQAAGSGNEQFF. The CDR3 region has the DNA TGCGCCAGCCAGGCGGCAGGGAGTGGCAATGAGCAGTTCTTC.

This chain connects TRBV5-1 to TRBJ2-1; 9 bases fit TRBD2. This CDR3 is 16 amino acids long. The V and J ends lost 0 bases and 5 bases, in that order; junction bases with no gene match: 6. CDR1 SGHRS and CDR2 YFSETQ come from the germline V gene. The CDR3 DNA sequence: TGCGCCAGCAGCTTGGTGTCTAGCGGGACACACAATGAGCAGTTCTTC. It translates to CASSLVSSGTHNEQFF.

The chain employs TRBV10-3 and TRBJ2-5, with D uncertain. The CDR3 runs to 15 residues. CDR1 ENHRY and CDR2 SYGVKD come from the germline V gene. V shed 4 bases and J shed 3 bases, with 15 bases lying between them. The CDR3, as DNA: TGTGCCATCAGTGCGGGCATAGAGTCAGAAGAGACCCAGTACTTC. It yields the protein CAISAGIESEETQYF.

This chain joins TRBV12-3 or TRBV12-4 and TRBJ2-2; no clear D gene. V dropped 3 bases and J dropped 6 bases, with 11 bases sitting between them. CDR3 length equals 14 residues. The chain's CDR3 is CASSFHGNSGELFF. Written as DNA, the CDR3 is TGTGCCAGCAGTTTTCATGGTAACTCCGGGGAGCTGTTTTTT.

This chain uses TRBV5-6 with TRBJ1-2, with a tentative D call TRBD1 (5 bases). Trimming took 1 base from V and 8 from J, leaving 15 bases between them. In germline, CDR1 is SGHDT, CDR2 YYEEEE. The CDR3 runs to 14 residues. The DNA of the CDR3 is TGTGCCAGCAGCTTGAGCAGGGCCCTAGGGGGCTACACCTTC. Translated: CASSLSRALGGYTF.

This clonotype occurred a few times. The CDR3, as DNA: TGCAGTGCTTACTCACTAGCGGACCAAGAGACCCAGTACTTC. It is translated as CSAYSLADQETQYF. The chain combines TRBV20-1 with TRBJ2-5, with 8 nucleotides matching TRBD2. Germline V gene sequence: CDR1 DFQATT, CDR2 SNEGSKA (reference sequence). The CDR3 is 14 residues long. With 5 bases clipped from V and 0 bases from J, the junction kept 5 bases outside the gene matches.

The chain employs TRBV18 and TRBJ1-1; no definite D call. Trimming shortened V by 2 bases and J by 4 bases, and 14 bases separated the two germline ends. This CDR3 comprises 15 residues. Germline V lookup: CDR1 KGHSH, CDR2 LQKENI. The DNA for the CDR3 is TGTGCCAGCTCACCAGTCCATCCCCCCGGCACTGAAGCTTTCTTT. Translated: CASSPVHPPGTEAFF.

The V and J genes are TRBV12-3 or TRBV12-4 and TRBJ1-6, with unresolved D. The V gene lost 8 bases and the J gene lost 4 bases, with 9 bases spanning the gap. This CDR3 is 13 amino acids long. The CDR3 DNA follows: TGTGCCAGCGCGGGAAGTTATAATTCACCCCTCCACTTT. As protein: CASAGSYNSPLHF.